Detailed here is one T cell receptor (beta chain). Per germline, CDR1 MNHEY and CDR2 SVGEGT. Deletions cut 11 bases from V and 1 base from J, with 18 bases between. The CDR3 loop spans 15 amino acids. For the diagnoses, clinical symptoms, serum thyroxine and TRAb, thyroid ultrasound and orbital computed tomography were used. The CDR3 regions of TCR beta were amplified from RNA transcripts. Carried out on the TCR CDR3, a first-round RT-PCR used the HTBI primer set. From the multiplex PCR reads, TCRdb called clonotypes with MiXCR, one entry per CDR3 protein. The sample records 500,000 to 650,000 distinct CDR3 sequences, 15% to 20% being singletons. The data are from a study of T cells in Graves' hyperthyroidism and ophthalmopathy.

This clonotype was sampled from a man in his forties with Graves' ophthalmopathy. The chain employs TRBV6-2 or TRBV6-3 and TRBJ1-5; D perhaps matches TRBD1 (6 bases). Sequenced: blood. The CDR3 DNA reads as TGTGCCTGCCACAAGGAGGGGGAAAGCAATCAGCCCCAGCATTTT. Residues: CACHKEGESNQPQHF.